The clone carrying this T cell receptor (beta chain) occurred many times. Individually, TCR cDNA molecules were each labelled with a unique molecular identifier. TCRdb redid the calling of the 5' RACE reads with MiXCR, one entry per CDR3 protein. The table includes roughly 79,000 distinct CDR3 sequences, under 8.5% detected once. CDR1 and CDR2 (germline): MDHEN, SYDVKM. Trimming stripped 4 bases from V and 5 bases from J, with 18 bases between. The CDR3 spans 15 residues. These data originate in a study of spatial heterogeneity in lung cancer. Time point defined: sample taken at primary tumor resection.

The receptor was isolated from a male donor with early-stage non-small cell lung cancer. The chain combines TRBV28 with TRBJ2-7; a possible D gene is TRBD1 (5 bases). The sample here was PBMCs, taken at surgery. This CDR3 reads CASSYYGPHRHEQYF. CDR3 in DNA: TGTGCCAGCAGTTATTACGGGCCCCACAGGCACGAGCAGTACTTC.